This record looks at one TCR beta chain sequence and its context. Its antigen is not known. The data derive from a study of blood T cell dynamics during melanoma immunotherapy. Libraries were prepared by immunoSEQ multiplex PCR; TCRdb keeps only in-frame clonotypes and omits some of them. The sample lists about 11,000 clones, 75% to 85% occurring once. Stated time point: week 3, after first cycle of checkpoint inhibitor. Apart from a couple of fast progressors, RECIST 1.1 response was judged 12 weeks post-infusion. General study points: Whether repertoire-driving clones were melanoma-specific could not be determined.

The receptor was derived from a human donor with melanoma. The sequencing here drew on blood, taken from a patient treated with checkpoint blockade.

The CDR3 DNA follows: TGTGCCAGCAGTTACTCCGGCAGGGGGGCCTATGGCTACACCTTC. Its translation is CASSYSGRGAYGYTF. J is TRBJ1-2 and V is TRBV6-5; 7 bases are a match to TRBD1. The J segment lost 4 bases and the V segment lost 0 bases, leaving 5 bases of the junction unmatched. This CDR3 region has 15 residues. The germline gives CDR1 MNHEY, CDR2 SVGAGI.